One sample yielded the 21 T cell receptor beta chains listed below, sequenced in a study of blood T cell repertoires in COVID-19. Some clones are missing from TCRdb's copy, which holds only in-frame ones; the method was immunoSEQ multiplex PCR. The sample holds about 250,000 clones, about 86% seen once. What was sequenced was peripheral blood. The receptors derive from an elderly man with acute or convalescent COVID-19.

The rearrangement uses TRBV14 and TRBJ2-7; 7 bases agree with TRBD2. Unmatched junction bases numbered 11, after V lost 2 bases and J lost 1 base. The CDR3 spans 17 residues. From germline, CDR1 is SGHDN and CDR2 FVKESK. The CDR3 sequence: CASSQFIGEGISYEQYF. CDR3 in DNA: TGTGCCAGCAGCCAATTTATCGGGGAGGGGATATCCTACGAGCAGTACTTC.

J is TRBJ2-2 and V is TRBV5-1; D is undetermined. This CDR3 has 14 amino acids. Germline V gives CDR1 SGHRS, CDR2 YFSETQ. The V and J ends lost 0 bases and 4 bases respectively, with 7 bases between them. For the CDR3, the DNA is TGCGCCAGCAGCTTGGAACTAACCACCGGGGAGCTGTTTTTT. Translation: CASSLELTTGELFF.

The chain uses TRBV7-9 and TRBJ2-7, with unresolved D. Germline V gene sequence: CDR1 SEHNR, CDR2 FQNEAQ (reference sequence). The V gene lost 5 bases and the J gene lost 2 bases, with 4 bases spanning the gap. The CDR3 consists of 11 residues. CDR3 sequence: CASSRAYEQYF. CDR3 DNA sequence: TGTGCCAGCAGCCGGGCCTACGAGCAGTACTTC. The entire variable domain, with the rest obtained from reference TRBV7-9 and TRBJ2-7, is as follows: DTGVSQNPRHKITKRGQNVTFRCDPISEHNRLYWYRQTLGQGPEFLTYFQNEAQLEKSRLLSDRFSAERPKGSFSTLEIQRTEQGDSAMYLCASSRAYEQYFGPGTRLTVT.

The V gene is TRBV7-6, the J gene TRBJ2-1; D is possibly TRBD2 (6 bases). V was trimmed by 0 bases and J by 4 bases, leaving 10 bases between them. The V gene's germline CDR1 is SGHVS and CDR2 FNYEAQ. The CDR3 spans 15 residues. The CDR3 DNA reads as TGTGCCAGCAGCTTAGCGGGAGGTCGTTACAATGAGCAGTTCTTC. Residues: CASSLAGGRYNEQFF.

The J gene is TRBJ1-3, the V gene TRBV18, with D perhaps matching TRBD1 (6 bases). The V end was cut by 3 bases, the J end by 4 bases, with 13 bases between. Germline CDR1 reads KGHSH; CDR2 reads LQKENI. This CDR3 comprises 15 residues. The CDR3 DNA sequence: TGTGCCAGCTCACCTCCCGGGACATACGGAAACACCATATATTTT. This encodes CASSPPGTYGNTIYF.

A single count supports this clone. The genes are TRBV10-2 and TRBJ1-2; no clear D gene. V was cut by 3 bases and J by 0 bases, with 5 bases left in between. CDR3 length: 13 amino acids. CDR1 WSHSY and CDR2 SAAADI come from the germline V gene. CDR3 bases: TGCGCCAGCAGTGAAGCTCCTAACTATGGCTACACCTTC. Its translation is CASSEAPNYGYTF.

The chain recombines TRBV24-1 with TRBJ2-5; 8 bases fit TRBD1. The germline CDR1 and CDR2 sequences are KGHDR and SFDVKD. The CDR3 runs 15 residues. Trimming removed 7 bases from V and 3 bases from J; junction bases left unmatched: 9. CDR3 residues: CATSAGQGREETQYF. In DNA, the CDR3 is TGTGCCACCAGCGCCGGACAGGGAAGGGAAGAGACCCAGTACTTC.

The rearrangement links TRBV6-6 to TRBJ2-7; TRBD1 matches 10 bases. This CDR3 region has 16 residues. CDR1 is MNHNY, CDR2 SVGAGI, per germline (reference sequence). The junction had 12 bases not matched to a gene; V was cut back by 8 bases and J by 2 bases. Here the CDR3 DNA reads TGTGCCAGCGAGAGAACAAATGGACAGGGGGCCTACGAGCAGTACTTC. Its protein is CASERTNGQGAYEQYF.

The chain carries TRBV19 and TRBJ2-5, with 10 bases that match TRBD2. This CDR3 has 16 residues. Germline CDR1 and CDR2: LNHDA and SQIVND (reference sequence). J was trimmed by 4 bases and V by 6 bases; bases with no gene match: 11. The CDR3 loop reads CASSPKSSGSLETQYF. For the CDR3, the DNA is TGTGCCAGTAGCCCCAAATCTAGCGGGAGCTTAGAGACCCAGTACTTC.

V gene TRBV5-1 combines with J gene TRBJ1-2, with D possibly TRBD1 on 6 matching bases. The CDR3 sequence is 16 residues long. Germline lookup yields CDR1 SGHRS and CDR2 YFSETQ. V lost 5 bases and J lost 7, with 24 bases in between. CDR3 in amino acids: CASRPGGTGGPRGYTF. The CDR3 DNA is TGCGCCAGCAGACCTGGGGGTACCGGGGGGCCCCGTGGCTACACCTTC.

This clone was picked up one time. The chain is built from TRBV5-1 and TRBJ1-4, with D possibly matching TRBD1 (5 bases). In germline, CDR1 is SGHRS, CDR2 YFSETQ. The germline V and J ends were trimmed by 4 bases and 3 bases, with 13 bases remaining between them. The CDR3 consists of 15 residues. CDR3 DNA: TGCGCCAGCAGCGTTCAGGGTGTCGCTAATGAAAAACTGTTTTTT. Translating gives CASSVQGVANEKLFF.

V usage is TRBV28 and J usage is TRBJ2-4; no firm D call. The CDR3 has 14 amino acids. The V end was cut by 5 bases, the J end by 2 bases, with 10 bases between. Looked up from germline, CDR1 is MDHEN and CDR2 is SYDVKM. CDR3 nucleotide sequence: TGTGCCAGCAGTGAGATGGGCCCCAAAAACATTCAGTACTTC. Translated: CASSEMGPKNIQYF.

The chain is built from TRBV5-1 and TRBJ1-1; 7 bases fit TRBD1. The CDR3 runs 15 residues. Germline V CDR1 and CDR2: SGHRS, YFSETQ. The ends lost 4 bases at V and 0 bases at J; junction bases unmatched: 6. This chain's CDR3 is CASSPRDSMNTEAFF. For the CDR3, the DNA is TGCGCCAGCAGCCCGAGGGACAGCATGAACACTGAAGCTTTCTTT. Complete variable domain (other parts from reference TRBV5-1 and TRBJ1-1): KAGVTQTPRYLIKTRGQQVTLSCSPISGHRSVSWYQQTPGQGLQFLFEYFSETQRNKGNFPGRFSGRQFSNSRSEMNVSTLELGDSALYLCASSPRDSMNTEAFFGQGTRLTVV.

The rearrangement links TRBV29-1 to TRBJ1-2, with D possibly matching TRBD1 (5 bases). This CDR3 has 12 residues. The V end lost 7 bases, the J end lost 7 bases, and 16 bases lay between the germline ends. Germline V CDR1 and CDR2: SQVTM, ANQGSEA. The CDR3 reads CSAFTGRGGYTF. In DNA form, the CDR3 reads TGCAGCGCCTTCACAGGCAGAGGTGGCTACACCTTC.

Only one count was recorded for this clone. V is TRBV4-1 and J is TRBJ2-5; weak D call: TRBD1 (6 bases). The CDR3 consists of 17 residues. Trimming pared 4 bases from V and 5 bases from J, leaving 23 bases between. Germline loops: CDR1 MGHRA, CDR2 YSYEKL. In DNA form, the CDR3 reads TGCGCCAGCAGCCGCACTGACAGGAACCCGCCGAGGGAGACCCAGTACTTC. Its translation is CASSRTDRNPPRETQYF.

The J gene is TRBJ2-7, the V gene TRBV21-1; no check of the table's D call, TRBD1, against the DNA was made. TRBV21-1 corresponds to a pseudogene. The CDR3 spans 15 residues. CDR3 sequence: CASYLRDRGTYEQYF. DNA of the CDR3: TGTGCCAGCTACCTAAGGGACAGGGGGACCTACGAGCAGTACTTC.

The chain couples TRBV6-5 to TRBJ2-5, with a weak D call TRBD1 (6 bases). V lost 6 bases and J lost 0, with 11 bases in between. CDR3 length: 14 residues. Germline CDR1 MNHEY, CDR2 SVGAGI. CDR3 sequence: CASRAGQNQETQYF. The CDR3 nucleotides are TGTGCCAGCAGAGCTGGACAGAACCAAGAGACCCAGTACTTC.

The rearrangement joins TRBV3-1 (or the pseudogene TRBV3-2) to TRBJ2-1, with 8 bases lining up with TRBD2. Germline V gene data show CDR1 as LGHDT and CDR2 as YNNKEL (reference sequence). The CDR3 is 15 amino acids. Trimming cost V 4 bases and J 9 bases; bases outside gene matches: 11. Here the CDR3 reads CASSRTPGGGSEQFF. The CDR3 DNA is TGTGCCAGCAGCCGCACACCCGGGGGGGGCAGTGAGCAGTTCTTC.

The V and J genes are TRBV19 and TRBJ2-6, with D tentatively TRBD2 (6 bases). The V and J ends lost 9 bases and 0 bases respectively, with 15 bases between them. The CDR3 spans 16 residues. Germline V gene sequence: CDR1 LNHDA, CDR2 SQIVND (reference sequence). CDR3 amino acids: CASSPSGGSGANVLTF. The CDR3 nucleotides read TGTGCCAGCAGTCCCTCCGGGGGCTCTGGGGCCAACGTCCTGACTTTC. Combining the CDR3 with reference TRBV19 and TRBJ2-6 gives the whole variable domain DGGITQSPKYLFRKEGQNVTLSCEQNLNHDAMYWYRQDPGQGLRLIYYSQIVNDFQKGDIAEGYSVSREKKESFPLTVTSAQKNPTAFYLCASSPSGGSGANVLTFGAGSRLTVL.

This chain joins TRBV18 and TRBJ2-2, with 8 bases lining up with TRBD1. Germline lookup yields CDR1 KGHSH and CDR2 LQKENI. Losses at the gene ends were 4 bases for V and 5 bases for J; bases not matched to a gene: 6. The CDR3 extends over 15 amino acids. CDR3 residues: CASSRQGWRTGELFF. DNA for the CDR3: TGTGCCAGCTCACGACAGGGGTGGAGGACCGGGGAGCTGTTTTTT. Complete variable domain (other parts from reference TRBV18 and TRBJ2-2): NAGVMQNPRHLVRRRGQEARLRCSPMKGHSHVYWYRQLPEEGLKFMVYLQKENIIDESGMPKERFSAEFPKEGPSILRIQQVVRGDSAAYFCASSRQGWRTGELFFGEGSRLTVL.

The table lists this clone with a few counts. This chain uses TRBV3-1 (or the pseudogene TRBV3-2) with TRBJ2-1; 14 bases line up with TRBD2. CDR3 length: 18 residues. V shed 4 bases and J 2 bases; nucleotides not matched to a gene: 7. Germline V gives CDR1 LGHDT, CDR2 YNNKEL (reference sequence). This CDR3 is CASSPGLAGGGAYNEQFF. DNA of the CDR3: TGTGCCAGCAGCCCCGGACTAGCGGGGGGCGGGGCCTACAATGAGCAGTTCTTC.